Here is one TCR beta chain with its context. What it recognizes is unknown. Expressed TCRB transcripts were sequenced, since all the RNA that had been isolated was reverse transcribed. The protocol was immunoSEQ multiplex PCR, while the TCRdb copy is restricted to in-frame clones and leaves out a portion. The sample records hundreds of thousands of clones, about 14% being singletons. The data stem from a study of beta chain features in type 1 diabetes. At the level of the study: Sorted cells, more than 95,000,000 in number, were examined across all samples.

In germline, CDR1 is SGHTA, CDR2 FQGTGA. J was trimmed by 4 bases and V by 2 bases; bases with no gene match: 13. The CDR3 is 18 amino acids. Study-wide results and limits: Shorter TCRB CDR3s, moderately but significantly so, marked every one of the four CD4+ subsets in Type 1 diabetes patients.

The V and J genes are TRBV7-3 and TRBJ2-4; TRBD1 aligns across 8 bases. The receptor was derived from a man aged 18 to 30 in good health. Sequencing was carried out using naive CD4+ T cells from blood. In nucleotides, the CDR3 is TGTGCCAGCAGCTTAGACAAAACTGGACAGGGAAGAAAAAACATTCAGTACTTC. Amino acid sequence: CASSLDKTGQGRKNIQYF.